What follows describes a single TCR beta chain. A much larger clone differs by one base, so this may be a read error. A second roughly 7 to 11 cycle PCR used barcoded and J-beta primers. Each CDR3 protein is one row after TCRdb ran MiXCR on the 5' RACE reads. The repertoire holds about 1.6 million distinct CDR3 sequences, with 30% to 35% as singletons. This sample was taken from a study of blood T cells in healthy people across ages. Germline loops: CDR1 LGHNA, CDR2 YNFKEQ. The CDR3 consists of 14 residues. Sequenced: blood. The source of this sequence is a woman aged 25 to 39 in good health. The chain links TRBV4-2 to TRBJ2-1; D might be TRBD2 (5 bases). DNA of the CDR3: TGTGTCAGCAGCCCCCCCATGGGAGCGAATGAGCAGTTCTTC. This encodes CVSSPPMGANEQFF.